This T cell receptor (beta chain) was retrieved from a study of T cells in localized non-small cell lung cancer. Study-level points and caveats: There were a median 57 of the top 100 tumor clones appearing in adjacent lung.

Clones were sequenced by immunoSEQ multiplex PCR, and TCRdb holds only the in-frame ones, with some missing. The data contain over a thousand clones, approximately 24% of them singletons. Germline CDR1 MGHRA, CDR2 YSYEKL. The CDR3 has 12 residues. With 4 bases removed from V and 10 bases from J, the gap between germline ends came to 11 bases. In regard to this clone: Its matching antigen is unknown.

V and J are TRBV4-1 and TRBJ2-1; TRBD1 is a possible D gene (5 bases). Sample: normal lung tissue next to the tumor, taken before any cancer treatment. This TCR derives from a man aged 18-55 years with stage II lung adenocarcinoma. DNA of the CDR3: TGCGCCAGCAGCCGAGAGACAGCCGAGCAGTTCTTC. Translation gives CASSRETAEQFF.